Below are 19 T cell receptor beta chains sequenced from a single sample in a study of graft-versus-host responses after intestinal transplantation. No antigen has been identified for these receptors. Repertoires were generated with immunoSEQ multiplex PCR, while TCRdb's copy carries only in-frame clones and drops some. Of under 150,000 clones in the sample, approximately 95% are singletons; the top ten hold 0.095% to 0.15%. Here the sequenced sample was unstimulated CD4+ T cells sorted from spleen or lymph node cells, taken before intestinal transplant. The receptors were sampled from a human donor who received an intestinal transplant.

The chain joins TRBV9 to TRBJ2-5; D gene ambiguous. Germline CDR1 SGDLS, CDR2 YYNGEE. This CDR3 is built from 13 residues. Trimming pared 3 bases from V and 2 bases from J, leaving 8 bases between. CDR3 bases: TGTGCCAGCAGCGACCGAATTCAAGAGACCCAGTACTTC. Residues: CASSDRIQETQYF.

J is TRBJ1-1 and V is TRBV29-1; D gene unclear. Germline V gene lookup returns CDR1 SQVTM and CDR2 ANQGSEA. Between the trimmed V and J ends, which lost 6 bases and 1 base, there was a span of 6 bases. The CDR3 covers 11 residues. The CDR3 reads CSVVPNTEAFF. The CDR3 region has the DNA TGCAGCGTGGTTCCGAACACTGAAGCTTTCTTT. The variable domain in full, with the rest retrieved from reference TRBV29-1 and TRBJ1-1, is SAVISQKPSRDICQRGTSLTIQCQVDSQVTMMFWYRQQPGQSLTLIATANQGSEATYESGFVIDKFPISRPNLTFSTLTVSNMSPEDSSIYLCSVVPNTEAFFGQGTRLTVV.

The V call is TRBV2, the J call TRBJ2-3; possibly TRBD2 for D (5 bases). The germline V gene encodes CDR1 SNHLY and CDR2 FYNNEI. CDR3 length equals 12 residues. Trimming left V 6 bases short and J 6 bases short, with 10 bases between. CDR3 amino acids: CASRTLGDTQYF. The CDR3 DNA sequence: TGTGCCAGCAGGACACTAGGGGATACGCAGTATTTT. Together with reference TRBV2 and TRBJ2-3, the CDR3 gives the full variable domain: EPEVTQTPSHQVTQMGQEVILRCVPISNHLYFYWYRQILGQKVEFLVSFYNNEISEKSEIFDDQFSVERPDGSNFTLKIRSTKLEDSAMYFCASRTLGDTQYFGPGTRLTVL.

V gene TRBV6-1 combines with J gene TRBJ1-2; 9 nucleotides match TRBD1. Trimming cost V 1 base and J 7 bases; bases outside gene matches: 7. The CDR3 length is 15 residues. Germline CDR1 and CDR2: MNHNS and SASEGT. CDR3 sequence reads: CASSEGGTGRSGYTF. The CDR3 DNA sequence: TGTGCCAGCAGTGAAGGCGGGACAGGGCGCTCTGGCTACACCTTC.

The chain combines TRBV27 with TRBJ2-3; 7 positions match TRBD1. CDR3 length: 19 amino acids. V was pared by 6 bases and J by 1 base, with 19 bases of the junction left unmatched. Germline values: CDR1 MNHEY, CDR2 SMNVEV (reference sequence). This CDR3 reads CASSRPPYRGEGRTDTQYF. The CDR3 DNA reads TGTGCCAGCAGCCGTCCCCCTTACAGGGGAGAGGGCCGCACAGATACGCAGTATTTT.

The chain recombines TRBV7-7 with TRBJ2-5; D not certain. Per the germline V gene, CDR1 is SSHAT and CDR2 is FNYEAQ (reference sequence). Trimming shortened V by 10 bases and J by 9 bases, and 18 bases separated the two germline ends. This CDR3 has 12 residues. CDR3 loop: CATSGPTGAQYF. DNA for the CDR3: TGTGCCACATCAGGACCCACGGGTGCCCAGTACTTC. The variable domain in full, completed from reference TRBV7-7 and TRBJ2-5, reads GAGVSQSPRYKVTKRGQDVTLRCDPISSHATLYWYQQALGQGPEFLTYFNYEAQPDKSGLPSDRFSAERPEGSISTLTIQRTEQRDSAMYRCATSGPTGAQYFGPGTRLLVL.

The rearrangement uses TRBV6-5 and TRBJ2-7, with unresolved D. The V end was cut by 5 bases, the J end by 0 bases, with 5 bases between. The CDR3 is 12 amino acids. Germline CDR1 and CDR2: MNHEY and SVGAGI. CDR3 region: CASSQSSYEQYF. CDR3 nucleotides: TGTGCCAGCAGTCAGAGCTCCTACGAGCAGTACTTC.

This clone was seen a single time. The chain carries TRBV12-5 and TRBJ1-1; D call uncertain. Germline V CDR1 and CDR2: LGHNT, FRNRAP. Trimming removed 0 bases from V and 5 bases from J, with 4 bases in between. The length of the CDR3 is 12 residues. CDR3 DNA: TGTGCTAGTGGTTTGGTAGGGACTGAAGCTTTCTTT. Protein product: CASGLVGTEAFF.

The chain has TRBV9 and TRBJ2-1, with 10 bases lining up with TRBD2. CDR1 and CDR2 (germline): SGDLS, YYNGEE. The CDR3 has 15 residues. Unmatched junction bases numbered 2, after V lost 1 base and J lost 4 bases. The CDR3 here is CASSVPAGGYNEQFF. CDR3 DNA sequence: TGTGCCAGCAGCGTACCAGCGGGAGGGTACAATGAGCAGTTCTTC.

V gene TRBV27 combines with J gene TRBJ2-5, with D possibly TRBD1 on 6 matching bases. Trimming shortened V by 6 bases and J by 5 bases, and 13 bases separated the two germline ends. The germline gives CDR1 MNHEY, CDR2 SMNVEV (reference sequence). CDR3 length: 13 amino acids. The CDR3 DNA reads TGTGCCAGCAGCCACAGGGTGGGTGAGACCCAGTACTTC. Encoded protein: CASSHRVGETQYF.

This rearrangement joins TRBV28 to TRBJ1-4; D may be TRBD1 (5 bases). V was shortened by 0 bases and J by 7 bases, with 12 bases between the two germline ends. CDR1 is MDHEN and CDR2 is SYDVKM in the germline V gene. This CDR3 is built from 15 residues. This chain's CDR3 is CASSLWQGRGEKLFF. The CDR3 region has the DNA TGTGCCAGCAGTTTATGGCAGGGCCGGGGTGAAAAACTGTTTTTT.

In DNA form, the CDR3 reads TGTGCCAGCTCACCAATCCGACGGGGGACCCACGAGCAGTACTTC. Translated, it gives CASSPIRRGTHEQYF. The chain recombines TRBV18 with TRBJ2-7; D may be TRBD2 (6 bases). V lost 2 bases and J lost 5, with 16 bases in between. Germline CDR1 is KGHSH and CDR2 is LQKENI. The CDR3 runs to 15 residues.

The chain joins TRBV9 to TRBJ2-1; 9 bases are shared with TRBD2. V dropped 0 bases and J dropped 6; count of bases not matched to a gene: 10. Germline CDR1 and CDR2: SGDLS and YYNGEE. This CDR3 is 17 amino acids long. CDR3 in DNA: TGTGCCAGCAGCGTAGATCCCTCAGCGGGAGGTATCAATGAGCAGTTCTTC. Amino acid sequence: CASSVDPSAGGINEQFF.

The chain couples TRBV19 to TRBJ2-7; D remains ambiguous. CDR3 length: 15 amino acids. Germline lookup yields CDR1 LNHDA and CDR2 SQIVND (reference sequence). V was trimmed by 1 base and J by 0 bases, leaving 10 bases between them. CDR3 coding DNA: TGTGCCAGTAGTATAGCGGCGGTCAGCTCCTACGAGCAGTACTTC. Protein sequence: CASSIAAVSSYEQYF.

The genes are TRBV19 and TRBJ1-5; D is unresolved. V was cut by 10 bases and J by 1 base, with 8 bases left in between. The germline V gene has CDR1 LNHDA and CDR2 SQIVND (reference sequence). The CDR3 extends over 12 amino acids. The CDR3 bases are TGTGCCACTAAAAAGAGCAATCAGCCCCAGCATTTT. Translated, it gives CATKKSNQPQHF.

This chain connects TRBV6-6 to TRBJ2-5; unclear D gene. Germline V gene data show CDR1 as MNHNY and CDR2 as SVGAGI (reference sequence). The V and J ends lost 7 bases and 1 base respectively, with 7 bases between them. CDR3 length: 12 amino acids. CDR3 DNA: TGTGCCAGCAAAGGCCCCCAAGAGACCCAGTACTTC. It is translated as CASKGPQETQYF.

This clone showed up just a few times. CDR3 nucleotides: TGTGCCAGCAGCTCCCTCCAAGCGGGCCGCTCCTACGAGCAGTACTTC. It is translated as CASSSLQAGRSYEQYF. The J gene is TRBJ2-7, the V gene TRBV7-6; possible D gene TRBD2, 6 bases. CDR3 length equals 16 residues. CDR1 and CDR2 from the germline V gene are SGHVS and FNYEAQ. Between the trimmed V and J ends, which lost 4 bases and 0 bases, there was a span of 16 bases.

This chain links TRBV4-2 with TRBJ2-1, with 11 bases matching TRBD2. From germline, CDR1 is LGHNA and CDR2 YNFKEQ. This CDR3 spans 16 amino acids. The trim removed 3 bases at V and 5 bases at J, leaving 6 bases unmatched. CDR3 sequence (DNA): TGTGCCAGCAGCCAGGTACCGGGACTAGCGGACAATGAGCAGTTCTTC. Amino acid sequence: CASSQVPGLADNEQFF.

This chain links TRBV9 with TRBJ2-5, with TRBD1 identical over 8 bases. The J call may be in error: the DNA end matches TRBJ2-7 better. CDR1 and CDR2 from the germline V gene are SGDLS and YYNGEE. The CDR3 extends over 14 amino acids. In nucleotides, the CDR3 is TGTGCCAGCAGCCGGACAGGGCTCCAGTACGAGCAGTACTTC. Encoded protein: CASSRTGLQYEQYF.